The 32 T cell receptor beta chains below come from one sample, sequenced in a study of blood T cell repertoires in COVID-19. TCRdb's table, derived via immunoSEQ multiplex PCR, lists solely in-frame clones and lacks some. This sample yields 350,000 to 400,000 clones, of which approximately 90% are seen a single time; 0.97% belongs to the top ten. Sequencing used PBMCs or T cells enriched from blood (not recorded which). These receptors came from a woman in her twenties or thirties with acute COVID-19.

The chain carries TRBV29-1 and TRBJ2-3; 9 bases align to TRBD1. CDR1 is SQVTM and CDR2 is ANQGSEA in the germline V gene. V was pared by 3 bases and J by 5 bases, with 9 bases of the junction left unmatched. This CDR3 is built from 15 residues. CDR3 coding DNA: TGCAGCGTTGAGTTTAGGGACAGGGATCTAGATACGCAGTATTTT. Translated: CSVEFRDRDLDTQYF.

A remark on this clone: This sample also contains other DNA sequences that code for the same CDR3. CDR3 loop: CASSERTGEYEKLFF. The CDR3 nucleotides are TGTGCCAGCAGCGAGAGGACAGGGGAATATGAAAAACTGTTTTTT. J is TRBJ1-4 and V is TRBV9, with 9 bases lining up with TRBD1. Germline assignment: CDR1 SGDLS and CDR2 YYNGEE. V shed 3 bases and J 6 bases; nucleotides not matched to a gene: 6. The CDR3 totals 15 residues.

The chain has TRBV2 and TRBJ2-7; the D gene is possibly TRBD2 (6 bases). V was pared by 2 bases and J by 4 bases, with 15 bases between. This CDR3 has 15 amino acids. Germline CDR1 is SNHLY and CDR2 is FYNNEI. The chain's CDR3 is CASSEYRGRIYEQYF. CDR3 in DNA: TGTGCCAGCAGTGAATATCGAGGGAGGATATACGAGCAGTACTTC.

The rearrangement joins TRBV7-3 to TRBJ1-1; no definite D call. Trimming removed 6 bases from V and 3 bases from J, with 11 bases in between. The germline CDR1 and CDR2 sequences are SGHTA and FQGTGA. This CDR3 spans 13 amino acids. CDR3 bases: TGTGCCAGCAGTCGTACGAGGGACACTGAAGCTTTCTTT. As protein: CASSRTRDTEAFF.

V usage is TRBV6-4 and J usage is TRBJ2-1, with 10 bases lining up with TRBD2. This CDR3 contains 16 residues. V lost 2 bases to trimming and J lost 8 bases; unmatched junction nucleotides: 9. CDR1 and CDR2 (germline): MRHNA, SNTAGT. In DNA form, the CDR3 reads TGTGCCAGCAGTGACGGTCCTAGCGGGGGTGGCGATGAGCAGTTCTTC. It specifies CASSDGPSGGGDEQFF.

The CDR3 DNA is TGTGCCAGCAGACGACAACCCGGACAGCCCCAGCATTTT. Translating it yields CASRRQPGQPQHF. This rearrangement joins TRBV6-5 to TRBJ1-5; no firm D call. Trimming removed 6 bases from V and 7 bases from J, with 13 bases in between. This CDR3 has 13 residues. The germline V gene encodes CDR1 MNHEY and CDR2 SVGAGI.

This chain links TRBV5-1 with TRBJ2-2; the match to TRBD1 covers 7 bases. Germline assignment: CDR1 SGHRS and CDR2 YFSETQ. The CDR3 consists of 16 residues. V shed 6 bases, J shed 0 bases, and the junction held 8 bases outside the gene matches. CDR3 coding DNA: TGCGCCAGCAAGAATTCCAGGGGGTCGAACACCGGGGAGCTGTTTTTT. This translates into CASKNSRGSNTGELFF.

The chain is built from TRBV7-2 and TRBJ1-5; D possibly corresponds to TRBD1 (5 bases). V shed 5 bases and J shed 8 bases, with 16 bases lying between them. CDR3 size: 14 residues. Germline assignment: CDR1 SGHTA and CDR2 FQGNSA. CDR3 sequence reads: CASSPRQGGEPQHF. Here the CDR3 DNA reads TGTGCCAGCAGCCCCCGTCAGGGAGGGGAGCCCCAGCATTTT.

The V call is TRBV18, the J call TRBJ1-6; TRBD1 is a possible D gene (6 bases). CDR3 length: 14 amino acids. Trimming stripped 0 bases from V and 9 bases from J, with 9 bases between. Germline V CDR1 and CDR2: KGHSH, LQKENI. CDR3 protein: CASSPPGGSSPLHF. CDR3 DNA: TGTGCCAGCTCACCACCAGGGGGAAGTTCACCCCTCCACTTT.

The chain uses TRBV7-2 and TRBJ2-2, with D possibly being TRBD2 (5 bases). The CDR3 spans 13 residues. The ends were cut back, 2 bases at V and 7 bases at J, with 8 bases in the middle. CDR1 is SGHTA, CDR2 FQGNSA, per germline. CDR3 sequence: CASSLRAGGELFF. CDR3 coding DNA: TGTGCCAGCAGCTTACGGGCGGGCGGGGAGCTGTTTTTT.

The chain couples TRBV14 to TRBJ2-7; D may be TRBD1 (6 bases). Per the germline V gene, CDR1 is SGHDN and CDR2 is FVKESK. The CDR3 runs 14 residues. V lost 0 bases and J lost 5, with 11 bases in between. The CDR3 DNA is TGTGCCAGCAGCCAAGAAACAGGGTTCGACGAGCAGTACTTC. This encodes CASSQETGFDEQYF.

This clone was recorded once. The chain links TRBV11-3 to TRBJ1-1; possibly TRBD1 for D (6 bases). The CDR3 length is 18 residues. CDR1 and CDR2 (germline): SGHNT, YENEEA. Trimming took 5 bases from V and 1 from J, leaving 23 bases between them. This CDR3 reads CASSPLARGSKGNTEAFF. DNA for the CDR3: TGTGCCAGCAGCCCCCTCGCCAGGGGCTCCAAAGGGAACACTGAAGCTTTCTTT.

This clone was picked up one time. The rearrangement joins TRBV7-8 to TRBJ1-5; 8 nucleotides match TRBD1. Per germline, CDR1 SGHVS and CDR2 FQNEAQ. After removal of 3 bases from V and 4 bases from J, the junction contained 5 bases not matched to a gene. The CDR3 has 15 residues. CDR3: CASSLGQVANQPQHF. The CDR3 coding sequence is TGTGCCAGCAGCTTGGGACAGGTAGCAAATCAGCCCCAGCATTTT.

This rearrangement joins TRBV6-6 to TRBJ1-2, with D possibly TRBD1 on 5 matching bases. The CDR3 sequence is 15 residues long. Germline V CDR1 and CDR2: MNHNY, SVGAGI (reference sequence). V lost 0 bases and J lost 4, with 12 bases in between. The CDR3 here is CASSYSGTGGYGYTF. CDR3 DNA sequence: TGTGCCAGCAGTTACTCGGGAACCGGGGGCTATGGCTACACCTTC.

The chain couples TRBV29-1 to TRBJ1-6; 12 nucleotides line up with TRBD1. V lost 5 bases, J lost 6 bases, and 17 bases stayed unmatched. From germline, CDR1 is SQVTM and CDR2 ANQGSEA. This CDR3 is 19 amino acids long. CDR3 in DNA: TGCAGCGTTCCCGAGTTACGGCCGGGACAGGGGGCGCGTAATTCACCCCTCCACTTT. It translates to CSVPELRPGQGARNSPLHF.

The chain uses TRBV7-8 and TRBJ2-3, with 9 bases lining up with TRBD2. The CDR3 totals 16 residues. Germline assignment: CDR1 SGHVS and CDR2 FQNEAQ. J was trimmed by 3 bases and V by 1 base; bases with no gene match: 5. The CDR3 nucleotides read TGTGCCAGCAGCTTAGGGGGTCTAGCGGGGACAGATACGCAGTATTTT. It translates to CASSLGGLAGTDTQYF.

The chain combines TRBV5-5 with TRBJ2-1; TRBD1 aligns across 10 bases. The trim removed 3 bases at V and 2 bases at J, leaving 2 bases unmatched. CDR3 size: 15 residues. Germline CDR1 and CDR2: SGHKS and YYEKEE (reference sequence). In nucleotides, the CDR3 is TGTGCCAGCAGCTCCGGGACAGGGGCCTACAATGAGCAGTTCTTC. As protein: CASSSGTGAYNEQFF. The whole variable domain, filled in from reference TRBV5-5 and TRBJ2-1, reads DAGVTQSPTHLIKTRGQQVTLRCSPISGHKSVSWYQQVLGQGPQFIFQYYEKEERGRGNFPDRFSARQFPNYSSELNVNALLLGDSALYLCASSSGTGAYNEQFFGPGTRLTVL.

This chain connects TRBV10-3 to TRBJ1-2; D is uncertain. V was shortened by 4 bases and J by 7 bases, with 10 bases between the two germline ends. The CDR3 runs to 12 residues. The germline V gene has CDR1 ENHRY and CDR2 SYGVKD. The chain's CDR3 is CAISVESGGYTF. The CDR3 DNA follows: TGTGCCATCAGTGTCGAGTCGGGTGGCTACACCTTC.

The DNA for the CDR3 is TGTGCCAGCAGCCCAGGGGCTAGGGACACTGAAGCTTTCTTT. This codes for CASSPGARDTEAFF. J is TRBJ1-1 and V is TRBV7-9; D might be TRBD1 (6 bases). V gave up 5 bases and J gave up 3 bases, with 13 bases separating them. The CDR3 loop spans 14 amino acids. Germline V gene data show CDR1 as SEHNR and CDR2 as FQNEAQ (reference sequence). The complete variable domain, with remaining parts taken from reference TRBV7-9 and TRBJ1-1, reads DTGVSQNPRHKITKRGQNVTFRCDPISEHNRLYWYRQTLGQGPEFLTYFQNEAQLEKSRLLSDRFSAERPKGSFSTLEIQRTEQGDSAMYLCASSPGARDTEAFFGQGTRLTVV.

The CDR3 spells CASSFRRGSYQPQHF. The CDR3 bases are TGTGCCAGCAGCTTTAGAAGGGGGTCCTATCAGCCCCAGCATTTT. The V and J genes are TRBV28 and TRBJ1-5; tentatively, D is TRBD1 (6 bases). Per the germline V gene, CDR1 is MDHEN and CDR2 is SYDVKM. V was trimmed by 6 bases and J by 5 bases, leaving 17 bases between them. CDR3 length equals 15 residues.

CDR3 sequence reads: CASRGQGNTGELFF. CDR3 DNA: TGTGCCAGCAGAGGACAGGGGAACACCGGGGAGCTGTTTTTT. V gene TRBV9 combines with J gene TRBJ2-2; TRBD1 aligns across 8 bases. V trimming: 5 bases; J trimming: 1 base; junction bases outside the gene matches: 1. The CDR3 runs to 14 residues. CDR1 and CDR2 from the germline V gene are SGDLS and YYNGEE.

This chain uses TRBV5-1 with TRBJ2-5; 7 bases map to TRBD1. This CDR3 spans 16 amino acids. Germline V gene lookup returns CDR1 SGHRS and CDR2 YFSETQ. The ends lost 4 bases at V and 1 base at J; junction bases unmatched: 10. CDR3: CASSPPTGTIQETQYF. For the CDR3, the DNA is TGCGCCAGCAGCCCGCCGACAGGGACGATCCAAGAGACCCAGTACTTC.

The chain carries TRBV2 and TRBJ1-4; unclear D gene. The CDR3 is 15 amino acids. The germline V gene has CDR1 SNHLY and CDR2 FYNNEI. The V end was cut by 1 base, the J end by 8 bases, with 14 bases between. CDR3 amino acids: CASSEGYLEREKLFF. CDR3 coding DNA: TGTGCCAGCAGTGAAGGGTACCTCGAGCGGGAAAAACTGTTTTTT.

This chain uses TRBV7-9 with TRBJ1-1; D not resolved. V lost 10 bases and J 0 bases, leaving 9 bases between the germline ends. CDR3 size: 12 residues. CDR1 and CDR2 from the germline V gene are SEHNR and FQNEAQ (reference sequence). The CDR3 nucleotides read TGTGCCAATGTACAGATGAACACTGAAGCTTTCTTT. The encoded protein is CANVQMNTEAFF.

The chain couples TRBV19 to TRBJ2-3; no definite D call. Deletions cut 10 bases from V and 0 bases from J, with 11 bases between. This CDR3 comprises 13 residues. Germline-derived CDR1 and CDR2 are LNHDA and SQIVND (reference sequence). In DNA, the CDR3 is TGTGCCACACGCCGAGGTAGCACAGATACGCAGTATTTT. It is translated as CATRRGSTDTQYF.

The rearrangement uses TRBV5-1 and TRBJ1-1; D uncertain. There are 16 residues in the CDR3. The germline V gene encodes CDR1 SGHRS and CDR2 YFSETQ. V was pared by 0 bases and J by 1 base, with 13 bases between. Here the CDR3 reads CASSLVYRGSNTEAFF. The CDR3 bases are TGCGCCAGCAGCTTGGTATATAGAGGTTCGAACACTGAAGCTTTCTTT.

The chain uses TRBV18 and TRBJ2-1; D perhaps matches TRBD2 (6 bases). Germline-derived CDR1 and CDR2 are KGHSH and LQKENI. The CDR3 consists of 14 residues. V was pared by 0 bases and J by 6 bases, with 9 bases between. The CDR3 sequence: CASSPPLAVNEQFF. The CDR3 DNA sequence: TGTGCCAGCTCACCACCACTAGCTGTCAATGAGCAGTTCTTC.

The chain couples TRBV3-1 (or the pseudogene TRBV3-2) to TRBJ2-7, with D possibly matching TRBD1 (6 bases). V shed 0 bases and J shed 5 bases, with 11 bases lying between them. The germline CDR1 and CDR2 sequences are LGHDT and YNNKEL (reference sequence). The CDR3 length is 14 residues. In nucleotides, the CDR3 is TGTGCCAGCAGCCAAGAAACAGGGTATGACGAGCAGTACTTC. Translating gives CASSQETGYDEQYF.

V usage is TRBV6-5 and J usage is TRBJ1-2; possibly TRBD1 for D (6 bases). This CDR3 is built from 15 residues. V shed 0 bases and J shed 8 bases, with 16 bases lying between them. Looked up from germline, CDR1 is MNHEY and CDR2 is SVGAGI. CDR3 DNA: TGTGCCAGCAGTTACTCCCCGGGACAAGGATGGGGCTACACCTTC. It is translated as CASSYSPGQGWGYTF.

The rearrangement uses TRBV5-1 and TRBJ2-1, with 8 bases fitting TRBD2. Germline trimming cut 2 bases from V and 8 bases from J; bases unmatched to any gene: 12. This CDR3 contains 16 residues. CDR1 and CDR2 (germline): SGHRS, YFSETQ. The CDR3 nucleotides are TGCGCCAGCAGCTTTAATACGCGGGGGGCTGTCGATGAGCAGTTCTTC. Amino acid sequence: CASSFNTRGAVDEQFF.

This chain connects TRBV6-6 to TRBJ1-1; D not certain. Per germline, CDR1 MNHNY and CDR2 SVGAGI (reference sequence). Trimming removed 0 bases from V and 1 base from J, with 12 bases in between. The CDR3 contains 16 residues. CDR3 sequence: CASSYSSPGQNTEAFF. Here the CDR3 DNA reads TGTGCCAGCAGTTACTCGTCCCCAGGCCAGAACACTGAAGCTTTCTTT.

The chain carries TRBV7-9 and TRBJ2-7, with 9 positions matching TRBD2. J lost 5 bases, V lost 1 base, and 3 bases had no gene match. Germline assignment: CDR1 SEHNR and CDR2 FQNEAQ (reference sequence). The CDR3 runs to 14 residues. For the CDR3, the DNA is TGTGCCAGCAGCTTAGGCGGGGGGGCCGACGAGCAGTACTTC. Its translation is CASSLGGGADEQYF. The entire variable domain, with the rest obtained from reference TRBV7-9 and TRBJ2-7, is as follows: DTGVSQNPRHKITKRGQNVTFRCDPISEHNRLYWYRQTLGQGPEFLTYFQNEAQLEKSRLLSDRFSAERPKGSFSTLEIQRTEQGDSAMYLCASSLGGGADEQYFGPGTRLTVT.